Listed below are T cell receptor beta chains from one sample, sequenced in a study of shared clonotypes between healthy human individuals. Sequenced by immunoSEQ multiplex PCR; TCRdb stores in-frame clones only, minus some. The sample has over 1.4 million clones, approximately 97% seen once. Specimen: naive CD4+ T cells sorted from blood. Receptors were obtained from a man in his thirties or forties in good health. CDR3s include the opening cysteine and the closing phenylalanine or tryptophan. The D gene is left open where the match is weak. Only some rows state a clone size, as once, few, many or a class for expanded clones.

>TRBJ1-1|NA|TRBV5-5|NA
TGTGCCAGCAGCTTGGGATGGGGACTGGGGACTGAAGCTTTCTTT
CASSLGWGLGTEAFF
>TRBJ1-1|NA|TRBV9|NA
TGTGCCAGCAGCCCCTTTTCGCTTGGGAATCCGAACACTGAAGCTTTCTTT
CASSPFSLGNPNTEAFF
>TRBJ2-7|once|TRBV30|TRBD2
TGTGCCTGGACTAGCGGTGGCGAGCAGTACTTC
CAWTSGGEQYF
>TRBJ2-5|NA|TRBV7-2|NA
TGTGCCAGCAGCTTAAGACGGAGAGAGACCCAGTACTTC
CASSLRRRETQYF
>TRBJ2-7|NA|TRBV28|NA
TGTGCCAGCAGTCCAAGGAACTACGAGCAGTACTTC
CASSPRNYEQYF
>TRBJ2-1|NA|TRBV5-4|TRBD2
TGTGCCAGCAGCTCCTCTAGCGGGATGTACAATGAGCAGTTCTTC
CASSSSSGMYNEQFF
>TRBJ2-2|NA|TRBV10-2|NA
TGCGCCAGCAGTCACCCAGGGACAAACACCGGGGAGCTGTTTTTT
CASSHPGTNTGELFF
>TRBJ1-1|NA|TRBV5-6|NA
TGTGCCAGCAGCTTGGATGTGGAAGGCACTGAAGCTTTCTTT
CASSLDVEGTEAFF
>TRBJ2-5|NA|TRBV5-1|NA
TGCGCCAGCAGCTTTGGGGGGAGCGGAAAGACCCAGTACTTC
CASSFGGSGKTQYF
>TRBJ2-1|NA|TRBV19|TRBD2
TGTGCCAGCAAATTACGACTAGCGGGAGCCCCTTCCCCCTACAATGAGCAGTTCTTC
CASKLRLAGAPSPYNEQFF
>TRBJ1-2|once|TRBV9|NA
TGTGCCAGCTCAATGGGCTATGGCTACACCTTC
CASSMGYGYTF
>TRBJ2-3|NA|TRBV19|TRBD2
TGTGCCAGTAGTACCTCTAGCGGGAGGATCAGCACAGATACGCAGTATTTT
CASSTSSGRISTDTQYF
>TRBJ2-1|NA|TRBV6-1|NA
TGTGCCAGCAGTGACAGGGCTGGCTACAATGAGCAGTTCTTC
CASSDRAGYNEQFF
>TRBJ2-7|NA|TRBV10-3|NA
TGTGCCATCGGAGGGGGCGGCTACGAGCAGTACTTC
CAIGGGGYEQYF
>TRBJ2-7|NA|TRBV15|TRBD2
TGTGCCACCAGCGAGGCTAGCGGTCCTTTTTACGAGCAGTACTTC
CATSEASGPFYEQYF
>TRBJ2-6|NA|TRBV7-9|NA
TGTGCCAGCAGCTTAACGCTGAGGGCGCCTGGGGCCAACGTCCTGACTTTC
CASSLTLRAPGANVLTF
>TRBJ1-2|NA|TRBV28|TRBD1
TGTGCCAGCAGTTTGTCCGGACAGGCAATCTATGGCTACACCTTC
CASSLSGQAIYGYTF
>TRBJ2-1|NA|TRBV2|NA
TGTGCCAGTACCCCAAGCTCCTACAATGAGCAGTTCTTC
CASTPSSYNEQFF
>TRBJ2-3|NA|TRBV5-1|NA
TGCGCCAGCAGCTTGGCCGTGGAGACAGATACGCAGTATTTT
CASSLAVETDTQYF
>TRBJ2-2|few|TRBV7-9|TRBD2
TGTGCCAGCAGTAAGGGACTAGCTGACACCGGGGAGCTGTTTTTT
CASSKGLADTGELFF
>TRBJ2-7|NA|TRBV9|TRBD2
TGTGCCAGCAGCGTAGGAAGTAGCGGGAGGGAAAGCGAGCAGTACTTC
CASSVGSSGRESEQYF
>TRBJ2-3|NA|TRBV7-2|NA
TGTGCCAGCAGCTTAGTCGTAGTGGACCTCCTCACAGATACGCAGTATTTT
CASSLVVVDLLTDTQYF
>TRBJ2-1|NA|TRBV11-2|TRBD2
TGTGCCAGCAAGCGACTAGCGGGAGGGAATGAGCAGTTCTTC
CASKRLAGGNEQFF
>TRBJ1-4|NA|TRBV19|TRBD1
TGTGCCAGTAGTTTCCAGGGGGCCACTAATGAAAAACTGTTTTTT
CASSFQGATNEKLFF
>TRBJ2-7|NA|TRBV27|TRBD2
TGTGCCAGCAGCAAACTCGGACATTCAGAGCGGGAGAAGTACGAGCAGTACTTC
CASSKLGHSEREKYEQYF
>TRBJ2-1|NA|TRBV6-5|NA
TGTGCCAGCAGCCAGGGGGGAGGGCCGTACAATGAGCAGTTCTTC
CASSQGGGPYNEQFF
>TRBJ2-1|NA|TRBV9|NA
TGTGCCAGCAGCGGCCGGGACTGGGCCTACAATGAGCAGTTCTTC
CASSGRDWAYNEQFF
>TRBJ1-2|NA|TRBV15|TRBD1
TGTGCCACCAGCCCTAGGGACAGGATCTATGGCTACACCTTC
CATSPRDRIYGYTF
>TRBJ2-2|NA|TRBV11-2|NA
TGTGCCAGCAGCTTAGTTCTCCCGCGCTGGGGCACCGGGGAGCTGTTTTTT
CASSLVLPRWGTGELFF
>TRBJ2-7|once|TRBV7-2|TRBD1
TGTGCCAGCAGCTCGCCCGACAGGGAACTCTACGAGCAGTACTTC
CASSSPDRELYEQYF
>TRBJ1-4|NA|TRBV12-2|NA
TGTGCAAGTCGCTTACCAAGCCCCCACAGGGGGACTAATGAAAAACTGTTTTTT
CASRLPSPHRGTNEKLFF
>TRBJ2-3|NA|TRBV6-6|TRBD1
TGTGCCAGCAGTCAACAGGGGGAAGGGGATACGCAGTATTTT
CASSQQGEGDTQYF